The clone carrying this TCR beta chain has just one count. As yet, its antigen is unknown. The sample comes from a study of shared clonotypes between healthy human individuals. Findings and limits, study-wide: Sharing across a handful of donors was seen in around 5% of naive CD4 clonotypes.

Method: immunoSEQ multiplex PCR; TCRdb's copy keeps in-frame clones and lacks some. The repertoire holds more than 2 million clones, 85% to 95% seen once, with 0.9% to 1.4% in the top ten. CD45RO-negative, CCR7-positively selected cells formed the naive CD8 fraction, excluding terminally differentiated effector memory CD45RA+ cells. The receptor comes from a young man in good health. Sequenced sample: naive CD8+ T cells sorted from blood.

The chain's CDR3 is CASRSQGISYNEQFF. The CDR3, as DNA: TGTGCCAGTAGATCCCAGGGTATTTCCTACAATGAGCAGTTCTTC. This chain links TRBV19 with TRBJ2-1, with D possibly matching TRBD1 (5 bases). V was trimmed by 6 bases and J by 1 base, leaving 13 bases between them. CDR1 is LNHDA and CDR2 is SQIVND in the germline V gene (reference sequence). The CDR3 loop spans 15 amino acids.